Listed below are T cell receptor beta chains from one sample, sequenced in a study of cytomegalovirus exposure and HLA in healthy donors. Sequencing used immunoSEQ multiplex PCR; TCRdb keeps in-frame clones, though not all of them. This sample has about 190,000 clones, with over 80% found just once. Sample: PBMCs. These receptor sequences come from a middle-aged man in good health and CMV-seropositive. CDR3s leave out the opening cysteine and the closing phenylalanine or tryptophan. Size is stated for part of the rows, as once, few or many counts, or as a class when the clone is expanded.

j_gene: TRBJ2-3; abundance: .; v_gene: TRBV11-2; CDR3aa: ASSLEVAGGQDTQY
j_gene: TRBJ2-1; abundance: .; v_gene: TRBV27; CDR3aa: ASSLSSGGGEQF
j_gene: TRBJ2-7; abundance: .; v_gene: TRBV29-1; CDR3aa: SVSSGVYEQY
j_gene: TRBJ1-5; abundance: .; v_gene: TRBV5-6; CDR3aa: ASSRTGVNQPQH
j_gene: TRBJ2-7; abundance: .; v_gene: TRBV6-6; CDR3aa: ASSSRAIYEQY
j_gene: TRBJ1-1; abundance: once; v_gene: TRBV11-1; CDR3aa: ASSLVGPRGNTEAF
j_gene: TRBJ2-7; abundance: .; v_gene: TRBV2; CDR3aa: ASELRDTNEQY
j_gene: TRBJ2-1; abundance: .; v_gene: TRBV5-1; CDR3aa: ASSLEAGGRNEQF
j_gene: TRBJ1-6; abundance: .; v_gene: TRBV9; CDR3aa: ASSVGGQPPLH
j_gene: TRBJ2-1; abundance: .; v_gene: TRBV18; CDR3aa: ASSLLSRGDEQF
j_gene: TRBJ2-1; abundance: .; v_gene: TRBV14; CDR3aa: ASSPLSGVYNEQF
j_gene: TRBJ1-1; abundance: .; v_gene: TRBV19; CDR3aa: ASSIGDRGEAF
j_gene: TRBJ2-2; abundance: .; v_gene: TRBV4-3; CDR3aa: ASSQDWGLASTGELF
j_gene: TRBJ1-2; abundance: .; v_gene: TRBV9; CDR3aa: ASSVYPSAEWGYT
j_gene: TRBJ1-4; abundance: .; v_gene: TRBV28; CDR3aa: ASSFAGQWKLF
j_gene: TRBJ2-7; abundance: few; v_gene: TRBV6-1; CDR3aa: ASRVRGPYEQY
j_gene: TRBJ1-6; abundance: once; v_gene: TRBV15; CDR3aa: ATSTDRGLSPLH
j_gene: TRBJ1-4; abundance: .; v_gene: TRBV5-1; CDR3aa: ASSETQGNAEKLF
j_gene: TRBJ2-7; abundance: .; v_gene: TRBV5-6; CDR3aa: ASSLLSEQY
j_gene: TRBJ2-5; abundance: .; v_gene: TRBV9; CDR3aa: ASSVEDWSSGTQY
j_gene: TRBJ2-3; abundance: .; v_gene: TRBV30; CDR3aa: AWTQRGSTDTQY